The next 17 T cell receptor beta chains were all read from a single sample in a study of CXCR3-negative and CXCR3-positive naive CD8 T cells. Broader study findings: Naive cells that were CXCR3-positive had more hydrophobic TRB CDR3s (compared with CXCR3-negative naive cells).

These receptors have no known antigen. Libraries of TRB cDNA were made by 5' RACE and carried UMIs. Using the 5' RACE reads, TCRdb records one entry per CDR3 protein without DNA. Its table lists about 130,000 distinct CDR3 sequences. Sequenced material: naive CXCR3+ CD8+ T cells from blood. The subset here: CD45RO-CCR7+CD27+CD95- naive CD8+ T cells expressing CXCR3 (TNR3+). Receptors were obtained from a human donor in good health. Some clones in this sample may be carry-over from other donors' samples.

The chain is built from TRBV12-3 or TRBV12-4 and TRBJ2-4; TCRdb designates TRBD1, a call that cannot be tested without DNA. This CDR3 has 16 residues. CDR3 protein: CASTGIGGPYKNIQYF.

This chain links TRBV12-1 with TRBJ1-5; TCRdb's D gene call, TRBD1, goes unchecked for lack of DNA. TRBV12-1 is designated a pseudogene. The CDR3 is 17 residues long. CDR3 region: CASSPASRPGGGQPQHF.

The CDR3 reads CASSSQYLDTEAFF. V usage is TRBV7-8 and J usage is TRBJ1-1. The CDR3 totals 14 residues. Per the germline V gene, CDR1 is SGHVS and CDR2 is FQNEAQ. Based on the CDR3 plus reference TRBV7-8 and TRBJ1-1, the full variable domain is GAGVSQSPRYKVAKRGQDVALRCDPISGHVSLFWYQQALGQGPEFLTYFQNEAQLDKSGLPSDRFFAERPEGSVSTLKIQRTQQEDSAVYLCASSSQYLDTEAFFGQGTRLTVV.

This sequence joins TRBV7-9 and TRBJ2-7. Germline V gives CDR1 SEHNR, CDR2 FQNEAQ (reference sequence). This CDR3 is built from 13 residues. The CDR3 sequence is CASSSDRALEQYF.

The genes are TRBV15 and TRBJ2-1; TCRdb names TRBD1, which stays unverified in the absence of DNA. Germline assignment: CDR1 LNHNV and CDR2 YYDKDF (reference sequence). The CDR3 loop spans 15 amino acids. CDR3 sequence reads: CATSPFGAGYNEQFF.

The chain links TRBV23-1 to TRBJ2-2. TRBV23-1 is assigned to the ORF class and has an uncertain function. The CDR3 length is 16 residues. The CDR3 sequence: CASSQSPDEHTGELFF.

The chain is built from TRBV13 and TRBJ2-1. CDR3 length: 15 amino acids. From germline, CDR1 is PRHDT and CDR2 FYEKMQ (reference sequence). The CDR3 loop is CASSLNGFSYNEQFF.

The chain recombines TRBV7-2 with TRBJ2-7; TCRdb's D call of TRBD1 is untestable without DNA. The V gene's germline CDR1 is SGHTA and CDR2 FQGNSA. This CDR3 comprises 14 residues. CDR3 in amino acids: CDSIFRVPTYEQYF.

The chain couples TRBV27 to TRBJ2-5; TCRdb lists TRBD2, though no DNA is available to test this call. CDR1 is MNHEY, CDR2 SMNVEV, per germline (reference sequence). The CDR3 has 16 amino acids. The CDR3 here is CASSKRGLRGIETQYF.

The gene calls are TRBV5-1 and TRBJ1-1; TCRdb selects TRBD1, and the lack of DNA leaves this call unchecked. In germline, CDR1 is SGHRS, CDR2 YFSETQ. This CDR3 has 14 residues. CDR3 in amino acids: CASSLGAGYTEAFF.

The V gene is TRBV29-1, the J gene TRBJ2-5; TCRdb's D call of TRBD2 is untestable without DNA. From germline, CDR1 is SQVTM and CDR2 ANQGSEA. This CDR3 contains 14 residues. The CDR3 here is CSVEVRGLQETQYF. The variable domain in full, completed from reference TRBV29-1 and TRBJ2-5, reads SAVISQKPSRDICQRGTSLTIQCQVDSQVTMMFWYRQQPGQSLTLIATANQGSEATYESGFVIDKFPISRPNLTFSTLTVSNMSPEDSSIYLCSVEVRGLQETQYFGPGTRLLVL.

The V and J genes are TRBV23-1 and TRBJ2-2; the D gene TCRdb calls, TRBD2, cannot be checked with no DNA. TRBV23-1 is filed as an ORF, its function uncertain. The CDR3 has 15 residues. CDR3 sequence: CASRLAGSFTGELFF.

This chain joins TRBV5-1 and TRBJ1-1; TCRdb designates TRBD1, a call that cannot be tested without DNA. The CDR3 consists of 14 residues. Germline V lookup: CDR1 SGHRS, CDR2 YFSETQ. CDR3 region: CASSPEQGWTEAFF.

V and J are TRBV7-2 and TRBJ1-1; lacking DNA, the TRBD1 call made by TCRdb goes unchecked. This CDR3 comprises 14 residues. The germline CDR1 and CDR2 sequences are SGHTA and FQGNSA. CDR3 protein: CASSLVGGFTEAFF.

V and J are TRBV14 and TRBJ2-7; TCRdb names TRBD2, which stays unverified in the absence of DNA. The CDR3 runs to 16 residues. CDR1 SGHDN and CDR2 FVKESK come from the germline V gene. CDR3 region: CASSQTGTSADYEQYF.

The chain couples TRBV28 to TRBJ1-5. Per germline, CDR1 MDHEN and CDR2 SYDVKM. The CDR3 has 16 amino acids. The CDR3 spells CASRGRRGPGGQPQHF.

The chain couples TRBV7-2 to TRBJ1-5; absent DNA, TCRdb's TRBD1 call cannot be checked. The CDR3 runs 14 residues. CDR1 and CDR2 (germline): SGHTA, FQGNSA. This CDR3 is CASSFGAGNQPQHF.